A single sample is the source of the 2 T cell receptor beta chains below, sequenced in a study of blood T cell repertoires in COVID-19. The data were produced by immunoSEQ multiplex PCR, yet TCRdb's version contains in-frame clones alone and is incomplete. This table has roughly 280,000 clones, approximately 91% appearing once. The sequenced sample was peripheral blood. Receptors were obtained from a man over 45 with acute or convalescent COVID-19.

This chain links TRBV9 with TRBJ2-2; 9 bases match TRBD1. The ends lost 4 bases at V and 7 bases at J; junction bases unmatched: 8. This CDR3 has 15 residues. Germline V gene data show CDR1 as SGDLS and CDR2 as YYNGEE. The CDR3 reads CASSPLTGGVGELFF. In DNA form, the CDR3 reads TGTGCCAGCAGCCCCCTGACAGGGGGAGTCGGGGAGCTGTTTTTT. Full variable domain (missing parts from reference TRBV9 and TRBJ2-2): DSGVTQTPKHLITATGQRVTLRCSPRSGDLSVYWYQQSLDQGLQFLIQYYNGEERAKGNILERFSAQQFPDLHSELNLSSLELGDSALYFCASSPLTGGVGELFFGEGSRLTVL.

This clone was found a few times. This rearrangement joins TRBV19 to TRBJ2-5, with D unresolved. CDR3 size: 14 residues. Germline V gives CDR1 LNHDA, CDR2 SQIVND (reference sequence). V was shortened by 5 bases and J by 0 bases, with 10 bases between the two germline ends. CDR3 nucleotides: TGTGCCAGTAGTTCTGACATGTACCAAGAGACCCAGTACTTC. Amino acid sequence: CASSSDMYQETQYF.